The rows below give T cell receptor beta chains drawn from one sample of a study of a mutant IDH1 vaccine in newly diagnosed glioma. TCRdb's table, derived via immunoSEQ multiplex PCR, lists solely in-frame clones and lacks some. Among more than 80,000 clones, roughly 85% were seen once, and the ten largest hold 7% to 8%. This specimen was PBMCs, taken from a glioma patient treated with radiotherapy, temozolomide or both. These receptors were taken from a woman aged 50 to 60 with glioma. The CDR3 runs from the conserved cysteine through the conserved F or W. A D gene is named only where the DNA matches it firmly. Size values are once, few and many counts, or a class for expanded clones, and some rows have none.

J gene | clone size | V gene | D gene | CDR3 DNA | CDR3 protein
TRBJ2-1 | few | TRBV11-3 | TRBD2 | TGTGCCAGCAGCCCCCAAGGGGCGGGGGGTTTCAATGAGCAGTTCTTC | CASSPQGAGGFNEQFF
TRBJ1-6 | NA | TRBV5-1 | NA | TGCGCCAGCAGCTTGTCTTCAGGCCCCGCCGATTCACCCCTCCACTTT | CASSLSSGPADSPLHF
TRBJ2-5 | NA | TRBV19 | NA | TGTGCCAGTAGTATAGGGCTTCTCCAAGAGACCCAGTACTTC | CASSIGLLQETQYF
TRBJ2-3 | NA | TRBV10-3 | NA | TGTGCCATCAGTGAGTCGATGGCAGCGGAAACCACAGATACGCAGTATTTT | CAISESMAAETTDTQYF
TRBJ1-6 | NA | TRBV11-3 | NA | TGTGCCAGCAGCCTCTTATCGATAGATCATCCCCTCCACTTT | CASSLLSIDHPLHF
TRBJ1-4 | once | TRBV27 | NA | TGTGCCAGCACTCCCAAGGGGGGACCGGATGAAAAACTGTTTTTT | CASTPKGGPDEKLFF
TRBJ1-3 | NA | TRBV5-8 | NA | TGTGCCAGCAGCTTGGCCGGGGCTTCACCTGGAAACACCATATATTTT | CASSLAGASPGNTIYF
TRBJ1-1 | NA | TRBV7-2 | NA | TGTGCCAGCAGCTTAGCGGGGAGGGTGTACGGTGAAGCTTTCTTT | CASSLAGRVYGEAFF
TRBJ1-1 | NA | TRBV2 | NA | TGTGCCAGCAGCGGAAGGGGCACTGAAGCTTTCTTT | CASSGRGTEAFF
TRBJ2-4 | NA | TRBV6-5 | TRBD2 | TGTGCCAGCACCTCTAGCGGGGTAGCCAAAAACATTCAGTACTTC | CASTSSGVAKNIQYF
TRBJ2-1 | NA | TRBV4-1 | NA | TGCGCCAGCAGCCAGGGTTCCACTGAGCAGTTCTTC | CASSQGSTEQFF
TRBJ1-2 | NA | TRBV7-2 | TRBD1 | TGTGCCAGCAGCCAGGGACAGGGGGTTGGGGGCTACACCTTC | CASSQGQGVGGYTF
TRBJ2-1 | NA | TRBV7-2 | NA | TGTGCCAGCAGCCATGACGGCTACAATGAGCAGTTCTTC | CASSHDGYNEQFF
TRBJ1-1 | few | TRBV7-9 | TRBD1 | TGTGCCAGCAGCTTCGGGACAGGGGGCCCCAAAGAAGCTTTCTTT | CASSFGTGGPKEAFF
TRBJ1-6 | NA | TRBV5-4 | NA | TGTGCCAGCAGCTTCGGCCGGGTGAGGAATTCACCCCTCCACTTT | CASSFGRVRNSPLHF
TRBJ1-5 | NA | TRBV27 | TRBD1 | TGTGCCAGCGGACTGACAGGGAGCAATCAGCCCCAGCATTTT | CASGLTGSNQPQHF
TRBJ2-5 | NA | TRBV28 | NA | TGTGCCAGCAGTTTATACCAGCGGGAGACCCAGTACTTC | CASSLYQRETQYF
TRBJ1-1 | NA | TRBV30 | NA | TGTGCCTGGAGTATAGGAGAAAAACATCCTTTCTTT | CAWSIGEKHPFF
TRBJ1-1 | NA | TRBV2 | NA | TGTGCCAGCGTAATGTACATGAACACTGAAGCTTTCTTT | CASVMYMNTEAFF
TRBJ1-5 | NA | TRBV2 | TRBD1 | TGTGCCAGCATCGACAGGGGACCTAGAAATCAGCCCCAGCATTTT | CASIDRGPRNQPQHF
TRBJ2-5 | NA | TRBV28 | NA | TGTGCCAGCAGTTTGGGGCCGTACCAAGAGACCCAGTACTTC | CASSLGPYQETQYF
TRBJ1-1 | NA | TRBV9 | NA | TGTGCCAGCAGCGTAGTTGCGGATTTAGACACTGAAGCTTTCTTT | CASSVVADLDTEAFF
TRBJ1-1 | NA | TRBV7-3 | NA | TGTGCCAGCAGCTTCTTCTCTGAGACTGAAGCTTTCTTT | CASSFFSETEAFF
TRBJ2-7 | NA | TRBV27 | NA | TGTGCCAGCAGTTTATCAGGGGGCGAGCAGTACTTC | CASSLSGGEQYF
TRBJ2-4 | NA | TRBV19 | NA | TGTGCCAGTAGTTCCACGGGTGGGAGTTGGTACTTC | CASSSTGGSWYF
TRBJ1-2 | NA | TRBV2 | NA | TGTGCCAGCAGTGTCCGGGGGCTCTACACCTTC | CASSVRGLYTF
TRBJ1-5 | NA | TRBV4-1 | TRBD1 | TGCGCCAGCAGCCTGACAGGGAGGTATCAGCCCCAGCATTTT | CASSLTGRYQPQHF
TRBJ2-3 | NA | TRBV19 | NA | TGTGCCAGTAGTATAGGGGGCTCGGGCACAGATACGCAGTATTTT | CASSIGGSGTDTQYF
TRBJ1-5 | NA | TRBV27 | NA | TGTGCCAGCAGTCTCCTTGCATCCACAGGGAGCAATCAGCCCCAGCATTTT | CASSLLASTGSNQPQHF
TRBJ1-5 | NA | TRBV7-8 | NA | TGTGCCAGCAGCTTAAGGGCAGGAGGTCCGCCCCAGCATTTT | CASSLRAGGPPQHF
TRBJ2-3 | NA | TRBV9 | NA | TGTGCCAGCAGCGTAGAAGGAGGGGGGGTGAGCACAGATACGCAGTATTTT | CASSVEGGGVSTDTQYF
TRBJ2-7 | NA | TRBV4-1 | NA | TGCGCCAGCAGCCAAGATGAAGGGGCGGGGTGGCAGTACTTC | CASSQDEGAGWQYF
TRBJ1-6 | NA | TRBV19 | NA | TGTGCCAGTAGTGTTTCAGGGGTAGGGTCACCCCTCCACTTT | CASSVSGVGSPLHF
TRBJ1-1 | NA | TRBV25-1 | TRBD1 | TGTGCCAGCAGTGAATCTCGGCCCGGGACAGGGGACCCTGAAGCTTTCTTT | CASSESRPGTGDPEAFF
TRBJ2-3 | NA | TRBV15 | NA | TGTGCCACCAGCATATTCGGGGGAGTGACAGATACGCAGTATTTT | CATSIFGGVTDTQYF
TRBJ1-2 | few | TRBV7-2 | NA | TGTGCCAGCAGCTTACCCCAGACAGGTCATGGCTACACCTTC | CASSLPQTGHGYTF
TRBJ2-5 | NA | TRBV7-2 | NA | TGTGCCAGCAGCTTACCCCCCACGTGGGATGAGACCCAGTACTTC | CASSLPPTWDETQYF
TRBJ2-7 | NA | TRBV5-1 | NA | TGCGCCAGCAGCCCGGGGGCGCAAGCCTACGAGCAGTACTTC | CASSPGAQAYEQYF
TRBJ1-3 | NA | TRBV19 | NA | TGTGCCAGTAGTATCCAGAGAACTTCTGGAAACACCATATATTTT | CASSIQRTSGNTIYF
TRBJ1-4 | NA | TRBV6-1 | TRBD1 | TGTGCCAGCAGTGAAGCGATGGGACAGGTCCTTGAAAAACTGTTTTTT | CASSEAMGQVLEKLFF
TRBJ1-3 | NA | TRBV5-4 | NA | TGTGCCAGCAGCTTGGGGGTGAGGGCTGGAAACACCATATATTTT | CASSLGVRAGNTIYF
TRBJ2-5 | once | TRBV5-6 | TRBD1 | TGTGCCAGCAGCTGGGACAGGGCCCAAGAGACCCAGTACTTC | CASSWDRAQETQYF
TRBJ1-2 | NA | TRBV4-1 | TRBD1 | TGCGCCAGCAGCCAGGGGACAGGAACAAAGGGCTACACCTTC | CASSQGTGTKGYTF
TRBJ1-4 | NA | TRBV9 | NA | TGTGCCAGTGCGCAGGGTACCCATAATGAAAAACTGTTTTTT | CASAQGTHNEKLFF
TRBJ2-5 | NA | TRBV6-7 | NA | TGTGCCAGCAGTCGCAGGTGGGGGCCTTTTCAAGAGACCCAGTACTTC | CASSRRWGPFQETQYF
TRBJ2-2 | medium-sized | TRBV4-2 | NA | TGTGCCAGCAGCCCTGAGGGGGAAACCGGGGAGCTGTTTTTT | CASSPEGETGELFF
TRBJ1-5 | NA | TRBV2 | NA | TGTGCCAGCAGTGAAGCGCGAGCACTTCGAACCCAGCATTTT | CASSEARALRTQHF
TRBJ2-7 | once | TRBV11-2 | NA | TGTGCCAGCAGCTTAAGGATCAGCTCCTACGAGCAGTACTTC | CASSLRISSYEQYF